These 10 T cell receptor beta chains came from one sample sequenced in a study of T cell changes during pregnancy in multiple sclerosis. Sequencing used immunoSEQ multiplex PCR; TCRdb keeps in-frame clones, though not all of them. This repertoire shows fewer than 20,000 clones, 80% to 90% found once; its top ten account for approximately 13%. Sequences were derived from CD8+ T cells from peripheral blood mononuclear cells, sampled in the third trimester of pregnancy. The receptor set was obtained from a female donor in good health, enrolled as a control in a pregnancy study.

The V and J genes are TRBV28 and TRBJ2-1; 7 bases line up with TRBD2. CDR1 is MDHEN and CDR2 is SYDVKM in the germline V gene. V was pared by 6 bases and J by 10 bases, with 15 bases of the junction left unmatched. The CDR3 contains 15 residues. The DNA for the CDR3 is TGTGCCAGCAGCCCTCTGGGGGAGGGCCATCTAGAGCAGTTCTTC. Translation: CASSPLGEGHLEQFF.

This clone was detected a few times. The chain has TRBV5-4 and TRBJ1-1, with TRBD1 identical over 8 bases. V was clipped by 6 bases and J by 3 bases; unmatched bases: 4. The CDR3 has 13 amino acids. Looked up from germline, CDR1 is SGHNT and CDR2 is YYREEE (reference sequence). The CDR3 region is CASTQDRDTEAFF. As DNA, the CDR3 is TGTGCCAGCACCCAGGACAGGGACACTGAAGCTTTCTTT.

In this sample, this clone turned up a few times. The V gene is TRBV6-1, the J gene TRBJ2-5, with TRBD2 identical over 7 bases. From germline, CDR1 is MNHNS and CDR2 SASEGT. This CDR3 comprises 16 residues. With V trimmed by 0 bases and J by 4 bases, 8 bases remained unmatched. CDR3 sequence reads: CASSEAPPGGGETQYF. The CDR3 DNA sequence: TGTGCCAGCAGTGAAGCTCCCCCGGGGGGAGGAGAGACCCAGTACTTC.

The V gene is TRBV5-1, the J gene TRBJ2-7; D gene unclear. The germline V gene has CDR1 SGHRS and CDR2 YFSETQ. This CDR3 is 16 amino acids long. The V end was cut by 0 bases, the J end by 0 bases, with 13 bases between. This CDR3 reads CASSLDPAPSSYEQYF. The CDR3 DNA follows: TGCGCCAGCAGCTTGGACCCAGCGCCCAGCTCCTACGAGCAGTACTTC.

V usage is TRBV4-1 and J usage is TRBJ2-1, with 10 bases identical to TRBD1. J gave up 3 bases and V 4 bases, and 3 bases lay outside the gene matches. The germline CDR1 and CDR2 sequences are MGHRA and YSYEKL. The CDR3 totals 15 residues. The CDR3 DNA reads TGCGCCAGCAGCCCTCGGGACAGGGGCTACAATGAGCAGTTCTTC. Protein sequence: CASSPRDRGYNEQFF.

The chain joins TRBV10-1 to TRBJ1-6, with no clear D. Germline lookup yields CDR1 WNHNN and CDR2 SYGVQD (reference sequence). V was pared by 3 bases and J by 10 bases, with 13 bases between. The length of the CDR3 is 14 residues. The CDR3 nucleotides are TGCGCCAGCAGTGACCCCGGACCGGGGTCACCCCTCCACTTT. This encodes CASSDPGPGSPLHF.

CDR3 loop: CASSRLAGADNEQFF. CDR3 bases: TGTGCCAGCTCACGGCTAGCGGGAGCGGATAATGAGCAGTTCTTC. The chain recombines TRBV18 with TRBJ2-1; 10 bases match TRBD2. This CDR3 contains 15 residues. V shed 4 bases and J 7 bases; nucleotides not matched to a gene: 7. CDR1 KGHSH and CDR2 LQKENI come from the germline V gene.

The chain links TRBV7-8 to TRBJ1-2; 11 bases line up with TRBD1. CDR3 length equals 13 residues. V shed 5 bases and J 8 bases; nucleotides not matched to a gene: 4. CDR1 is SGHVS and CDR2 is FQNEAQ in the germline V gene. In DNA, the CDR3 is TGTGCCAGCAGCGGAGGGACAGGGGGAGGCTACACCTTC. Translating it yields CASSGGTGGGYTF.

The chain employs TRBV7-9 and TRBJ1-1, with D perhaps matching TRBD1 (6 bases). CDR1 is SEHNR and CDR2 is FQNEAQ in the germline V gene (reference sequence). The CDR3 runs to 15 residues. The germline V and J ends were trimmed by 1 base and 4 bases, with 13 bases remaining between them. CDR3 DNA: TGTGCCAGCAGCTTAGTACGGGGGGCTGGCACTGAAGCTTTCTTT. This encodes CASSLVRGAGTEAFF. The complete variable domain, with remaining parts taken from reference TRBV7-9 and TRBJ1-1, reads DTGVSQNPRHKITKRGQNVTFRCDPISEHNRLYWYRQTLGQGPEFLTYFQNEAQLEKSRLLSDRFSAERPKGSFSTLEIQRTEQGDSAMYLCASSLVRGAGTEAFFGQGTRLTVV.

This clone was detected only once. The genes are TRBV13 and TRBJ2-5, with TRBD2 matching over 10 bases. This CDR3 has 15 amino acids. CDR1 PRHDT and CDR2 FYEKMQ come from the germline V gene (reference sequence). V was pared by 8 bases and J by 4 bases, with 10 bases of the junction left unmatched. CDR3 loop: CASQATAGGLETQYF. Here the CDR3 DNA reads TGTGCCAGCCAAGCCACAGCGGGAGGGTTAGAGACCCAGTACTTC.